These T cell receptor beta chains were read from a single sample in a study of identical twins. TCRdb ran MiXCR on the 5' RACE reads and lists one entry per CDR3 protein. The sample has 1.5 million to 2 million distinct CDR3 sequences, about 31% seen once. Sequences were obtained from cord blood. The receptors were gathered from a newborn girl in good health. Both conserved end residues are part of each CDR3. Fields, in order: J gene, V gene, D gene, clone size, CDR3 DNA, CDR3 protein. The D gene is left open where the match is weak. Clone size is given for some rows only: seen once, a few or many times, or a class if the clone is expanded.

TRBJ1-5 TRBV12-3/TRBV12-4 . few TGTGCCAGCACCCCGCGGAGCAATCAGCCCCAGCATTTT CASTPRSNQPQHF
TRBJ2-5 TRBV2 TRBD1 few TGTGCCAGCAGCGCGGACAGGCACATAGAGACCCAGTACTTC CASSADRHIETQYF
TRBJ2-1 TRBV28 TRBD2 few TGTGCCAGCAGTGATTCGCGACTAGCGGGTCCCTACAATGAGCAGTTCTTC CASSDSRLAGPYNEQFF
TRBJ2-1 TRBV9 TRBD2 once TGTGCCAGCAGCGTAAGCGGGATAGGGTACAATGAGCAGTTCTTC CASSVSGIGYNEQFF
TRBJ2-7 TRBV4-1 . . TGCGCCAGCAGCCAAGGGGCACTAGCCTACGAGCAGTACTTC CASSQGALAYEQYF
TRBJ2-7 TRBV20-1 TRBD2 few TGCAGTGCTGAAGGACTAGCCGAGAAGACCTACGAGCAGTACTTC CSAEGLAEKTYEQYF
TRBJ1-1 TRBV3-1 . . TGTGCCAGCAGCCGTGGGGGGGCCGGCACTGAAGCTTTCTTT CASSRGGAGTEAFF
TRBJ2-7 TRBV4-1 . . TGCGCCAGCAGCCAAGGACCGGGACGGGTGAGCTCCTACGAGCAGTACTTC CASSQGPGRVSSYEQYF
TRBJ2-6 TRBV6-2/TRBV6-3 . . TGTGCCAGCAGTTACTCGGCACGAGTGTCTGGGGCCAACGTCCTGACTTTC CASSYSARVSGANVLTF
TRBJ2-1 TRBV21-1 . few TGTGCCAGCAGCATTAGGACTAGCGGGGTGTACAATGAGCAGTTCTTC CASSIRTSGVYNEQFF
TRBJ2-3 TRBV14 . . TGTGCCGGCAGCCTACCGCCGGGGTCTGACACAGATACGCAGTATTTT CAGSLPPGSDTDTQYF
TRBJ2-1 TRBV29-1 . many TGCAGCGTTGAGGGACGGGAGTTTTCCTACAATGAGCAGTTCTTC CSVEGREFSYNEQFF
TRBJ1-4 TRBV20-1 . . TGCAGTGCAACGGGGACTAATGAAAAACTGTTTTTT CSATGTNEKLFF
TRBJ1-1 TRBV29-1 TRBD1 few TGCAGCGTTGAAGCCCCCAGGGGGTTAGGAAGGTACACTGAAGCTTTCTTT CSVEAPRGLGRYTEAFF
TRBJ1-5 TRBV5-1 . . TGCGCCAGCAGCTCGGGGATTAGCAATCAGCCCCAGCATTTT CASSSGISNQPQHF
TRBJ1-4 TRBV7-9 TRBD1 . TGTGCCAGCAATAGGTACAGGGGGAAGGATCAGGAAAAACTGTTTTTT CASNRYRGKDQEKLFF
TRBJ1-1 TRBV20-1 . many TGCAGCGCGAGCCCGGGGGCGAACACTGAAGCTTTCTTT CSASPGANTEAFF
TRBJ2-1 TRBV20-1 TRBD2 few TGCAGTGCTAGTCCTCTGGGACTAGCGGGGAAGGGCGAGCAGTTCTTC CSASPLGLAGKGEQFF
TRBJ2-5 TRBV29-1 TRBD2 . TGCAGCGTGTCTAGCGGGAGCATCGGTGAGCAGTACTTC CSVSSGSIGEQYF
TRBJ2-3 TRBV29-1 . many TGCAGCGTCGTCACAAATCGCGCAGATACGCAGTATTTT CSVVTNRADTQYF
TRBJ2-1 TRBV7-9 TRBD1 . TGTGCCAGCAGCTTAGGCGCCCCGAAAGCAGGGGGAAAGCAGTTCTTC CASSLGAPKAGGKQFF
TRBJ1-2 TRBV30 TRBD1 . TGTGCCTGGAGTGTAAGAGGGGGCCGGGACACCTTC CAWSVRGGRDTF
TRBJ2-1 TRBV20-1 . few TGCAGTGCGCCGCAGAGGAGTACCTACAATGAGCAGTTCTTC CSAPQRSTYNEQFF
TRBJ2-1 TRBV9 TRBD2 . TGTGCCAGCAGCGTAGATGCGGGAGACTGGGGCAATGAGCAGTTCTTC CASSVDAGDWGNEQFF
TRBJ1-2 TRBV7-2 TRBD1 . TGTGCCAGCCAACGTCCGGGGACAGTTCCGTATGGCTACACCTTC CASQRPGTVPYGYTF
TRBJ2-1 TRBV14 . many TGTGCCAGCAGCCAACGTACCTCCTACAATGAGCAGTTCTTC CASSQRTSYNEQFF
TRBJ2-7 TRBV27 . . TGTGCCAGCAGCAGTAAGAGGGGCAGGGACCGCTACGAGCAGTACTTC CASSSKRGRDRYEQYF
TRBJ2-3 TRBV10-2 . few TGCGCCAGCCGCAACATCAGAGGGACAGATACGCAGTATTTT CASRNIRGTDTQYF
TRBJ2-5 TRBV3-1 . . TGTGCCAGCGGCCAGAGGACAGAACAAGAGACCCAGTACTTC CASGQRTEQETQYF
TRBJ1-3 TRBV7-6 TRBD1 . TGTGCCAGCAGCGGATGGGACAGGGGGAAGAGCTCTGGAAACACCATATATTTT CASSGWDRGKSSGNTIYF
TRBJ2-1 TRBV10-3 TRBD2 few TGTGCCATCAGCATTCGTACTAGCGGGGGGGCCCCCTCCTACAATGAGCAGTTCTTC CAISIRTSGGAPSYNEQFF
TRBJ2-1 TRBV18 TRBD2 . TGTGCCAGCTCACCACCGAAAGCGGGAGCTGACAATGAGCAGTTCTTC CASSPPKAGADNEQFF